This T cell receptor (beta chain) comes out of a study of CD8 T cells in Susac syndrome. With random hexamers, reverse transcription was performed on roughly 0.45 to 1 ug of RNA. With immunoSEQ multiplex PCR, TCR beta CDR3 was amplified across 54 Vbeta and 13 Jbeta. In TCRdb, the immunoSEQ multiplex PCR reads were re-called with MiXCR into one record per CDR3 protein. The data hold about 120,000 distinct CDR3 sequences, with 85% to 95% observed a single time. Sequencing of TCR beta was carried out in blood CD8+ and CD4+ T cells. Healthy donors constituted the control group, matched for age and sex. Negative magnetic isolation gave CD8+ and CD4+ cells; FACS enriched CD8+ TEMRA. The V gene's germline CDR1 is SQVTM and CDR2 ANQGSEA. After removal of 7 bases from V and 9 bases from J, the junction contained 6 bases not matched to a gene. CDR3 length: 12 residues.

The TCR sequence derives from a human donor in good health. This rearrangement joins TRBV29-1 to TRBJ2-5; the match to TRBD1 covers 12 bases. Sequenced sample: CD4+ T cells from PBMCs. Here the CDR3 DNA reads TGCAGCGGTCGCCGGGACAGGGGGCCCCAGTACTTC. Amino acid sequence: CSGRRDRGPQYF.